The next 10 T cell receptor beta chains were all read from a single sample in a study of cytotoxic CD8 clonotypes in ibrutinib-treated CLL. Produced via immunoSEQ multiplex PCR; TCRdb's table is partial and in-frame only. The sample holds around 250,000 clones, roughly 70% seen once. The source material was PBMCs, sampled after 24 months of ibrutinib treatment. Receptors originate from a human donor with chronic lymphocytic leukemia.

The rearrangement uses TRBV18 and TRBJ2-3; 10 nucleotides align to TRBD2. CDR1 and CDR2 from the germline V gene are KGHSH and LQKENI. The CDR3 has 17 amino acids. V was clipped by 0 bases and J by 2 bases; unmatched bases: 5. The CDR3 DNA reads as TGTGCCAGCTCACCACCGCTTCTAGCGGGAGACACAGATACGCAGTATTTT. Protein product: CASSPPLLAGDTDTQYF.

This clone has more than one count but fewer than ten. Written as DNA, the CDR3 is TGTGCCAGCTCACCACCGGGGCTAGCGGGAAGCACAGATACGCAGTATTTT. Residues: CASSPPGLAGSTDTQYF. The chain couples TRBV18 to TRBJ2-3; TRBD2 agrees at 9 bases. After removal of 0 bases from V and 0 bases from J, the junction contained 4 bases not matched to a gene. CDR3 size: 17 residues. Germline V gene data show CDR1 as KGHSH and CDR2 as LQKENI.

The gene calls are TRBV5-4 and TRBJ2-3; a weak D match, TRBD1 (6 bases). V lost 4 bases, J lost 2 bases, and 20 bases lay in between. Looked up from germline, CDR1 is SGHNT and CDR2 is YYREEE (reference sequence). This CDR3 is 17 amino acids long. The CDR3 loop reads CASSPGTTDLSTDTQYF. CDR3 nucleotides: TGTGCCAGCAGCCCCGGGACAACGGACCTCTCCACAGATACGCAGTATTTT.

V and J are TRBV7-9 and TRBJ2-1; TRBD2 agrees at 11 bases. The junction had 6 bases not matched to a gene; V was cut back by 5 bases and J by 6 bases. The germline gives CDR1 SEHNR, CDR2 FQNEAQ (reference sequence). The CDR3 consists of 15 residues. CDR3 nucleotides: TGTGCCAGCAGCAAGCGACTAGCGGGATTCAATGAGCAGTTCTTC. Its protein is CASSKRLAGFNEQFF.

The rearrangement links TRBV7-9 to TRBJ2-2; D assignment may be TRBD1 or TRBD2 (5 bases each). Germline CDR1 is SEHNR and CDR2 is FQNEAQ (reference sequence). The length of the CDR3 is 14 residues. V was shortened by 3 bases and J by 7 bases, with 12 bases between the two germline ends. The CDR3 protein is CASSLVGEYGELFF. The CDR3 DNA follows: TGTGCCAGCAGCTTGGTAGGGGAGTACGGGGAGCTGTTTTTT.

The chain employs TRBV29-1 and TRBJ1-1; D uncertain. V was cut by 2 bases and J by 0 bases, with 10 bases left in between. Per germline, CDR1 SQVTM and CDR2 ANQGSEA. This CDR3 region has 14 residues. In nucleotides, the CDR3 is TGCAGCGTTGAAAAGGACCGAGTGAACACTGAAGCTTTCTTT. This translates into CSVEKDRVNTEAFF.

The CDR3 spells CASSELQAVHEQYF. The CDR3 DNA sequence: TGTGCCAGCAGTGAACTACAGGCCGTCCACGAGCAGTACTTC. The rearrangement joins TRBV6-1 to TRBJ2-7; possible D gene TRBD1, 5 bases. The CDR3 is made up of 14 amino acids. Per the germline V gene, CDR1 is MNHNS and CDR2 is SASEGT. The germline V and J ends were trimmed by 2 bases and 5 bases, with 13 bases remaining between them.

The chain joins TRBV7-2 to TRBJ2-7; the match to TRBD1 covers 12 bases. With 5 bases clipped from V and 6 bases from J, the junction kept 8 bases outside the gene matches. Germline lookup yields CDR1 SGHTA and CDR2 FQGNSA. The CDR3 extends over 15 amino acids. The DNA for the CDR3 is TGTGCCAGCAGCCATGATGGGACAGGGGGCGCCGAGCAGTACTTC. Encoded protein: CASSHDGTGGAEQYF.

The rearrangement links TRBV27 to TRBJ2-1; weak D call: TRBD2 (5 bases). Germline V gene lookup returns CDR1 MNHEY and CDR2 SMNVEV (reference sequence). V was pared by 2 bases and J by 2 bases, with 10 bases between. This CDR3 spans 15 amino acids. In DNA form, the CDR3 reads TGTGCCAGCAGTTTAACGCCTAGCCCCTACAATGAGCAGTTCTTC. Translation: CASSLTPSPYNEQFF.

The CDR3 DNA reads as TGTGCCTGGAGTCTCCGGACAGGGCGGCAGTTCTTC. It encodes CAWSLRTGRQFF. This chain connects TRBV30 to TRBJ2-1, with TRBD1 matching over 8 bases. Germline CDR1 reads GTSNPN; CDR2 reads SVGIG (reference sequence). V shed 2 bases and J 12 bases; nucleotides not matched to a gene: 6. CDR3 length equals 12 residues.